A selection of T cell receptor beta chains follows, all from one sample in a study of CD8+ T cells in alopecia areata. TCRdb's table, derived via immunoSEQ multiplex PCR, lists solely in-frame clones and lacks some. The sample records around 190,000 clones, more than 50% being singletons. Sequencing used CD4+ T cells sorted from blood, obtained at week 24, from a patient treated with tofacitinib. All receptors come from a human donor with alopecia areata. Each CDR3 is given with its conserved first and last residue. Each record gives: CDR3 length, V gene, D gene, clone size, J gene, CDR3 DNA, CDR3 protein. The D gene is left open where the match is weak. Some rows mark clone size as missing; the rest say once, few, many or name a class of expanded clone.

CDR3 length: 13
V gene: TRBV14
D gene: TRBD2
clone size: few
J gene: TRBJ2-7
CDR3 DNA: TGTGCCAGCAGCTCCACGGGAGGGTACGAGCAGTACTTC
CDR3 protein: CASSSTGGYEQYF

CDR3 length: 15
V gene: TRBV2
D gene: NA
clone size: few
J gene: TRBJ1-6
CDR3 DNA: TGTGCCAGCAGTGAAATACCCTCCTATAATTCACCCCTCCACTTT
CDR3 protein: CASSEIPSYNSPLHF

CDR3 length: 13
V gene: TRBV9
D gene: TRBD1
clone size: few
J gene: TRBJ2-7
CDR3 DNA: TGTGCCAGCAGCACGCGACAGGGCTACGAGCAGTACTTC
CDR3 protein: CASSTRQGYEQYF

CDR3 length: 9
V gene: TRBV28
D gene: NA
clone size: few
J gene: TRBJ2-4
CDR3 DNA: TGTGCCAGCGGGAACATTCAGTACTTC
CDR3 protein: CASGNIQYF

CDR3 length: 15
V gene: TRBV28
D gene: NA
clone size: few
J gene: TRBJ1-2
CDR3 DNA: TGTGCCAGCAGACCGACAATATCAGGGGATATAGGCTACACCTTC
CDR3 protein: CASRPTISGDIGYTF

CDR3 length: 12
V gene: TRBV6-6
D gene: NA
clone size: few
J gene: TRBJ1-1
CDR3 DNA: TGTGCCACAAGCACAGGGAACACTGAAGCTTTCTTT
CDR3 protein: CATSTGNTEAFF

CDR3 length: 14
V gene: TRBV29-1
D gene: TRBD2
clone size: NA
J gene: TRBJ2-5
CDR3 DNA: TGCAGCGTTGGAGGGGCGGGGGGACAAGAGACCCAGTACTTC
CDR3 protein: CSVGGAGGQETQYF

CDR3 length: 11
V gene: TRBV2
D gene: NA
clone size: NA
J gene: TRBJ2-5
CDR3 DNA: TGTGCCAGCAGTGAATTAGAGACCCAGTACTTC
CDR3 protein: CASSELETQYF

CDR3 length: 14
V gene: TRBV9
D gene: TRBD1
clone size: NA
J gene: TRBJ1-1
CDR3 DNA: TGTGCCAGCAGCTACACGACAGGGACGACTGAAGCTTTCTTT
CDR3 protein: CASSYTTGTTEAFF

CDR3 length: 17
V gene: TRBV7-2
D gene: NA
clone size: few
J gene: TRBJ1-1
CDR3 DNA: TGTGCCAGCAGCTTCAGTTTGTTACAGGTCGTGAACACTGAAGCTTTCTTT
CDR3 protein: CASSFSLLQVVNTEAFF

CDR3 length: 13
V gene: TRBV29-1
D gene: NA
clone size: NA
J gene: TRBJ1-2
CDR3 DNA: TGCAGCGTGGGGGACTCCCCTTTAAGGGGCTACACCTTC
CDR3 protein: CSVGDSPLRGYTF

CDR3 length: 11
V gene: TRBV6-6
D gene: NA
clone size: NA
J gene: TRBJ1-2
CDR3 DNA: TGTGCCAGCGTGGTGGCGGGCGGCTACACCTTC
CDR3 protein: CASVVAGGYTF

CDR3 length: 14
V gene: TRBV6-6
D gene: NA
clone size: NA
J gene: TRBJ2-1
CDR3 DNA: TGTGCCAGCAGTTACGGGCCTACTTACAATGAGCAGTTCTTC
CDR3 protein: CASSYGPTYNEQFF

CDR3 length: 11
V gene: TRBV29-1
D gene: NA
clone size: NA
J gene: TRBJ1-2
CDR3 DNA: TGCAGCACCCCGTCGGGGAATGGCTACACCTTC
CDR3 protein: CSTPSGNGYTF

CDR3 length: 14
V gene: TRBV29-1
D gene: NA
clone size: many
J gene: TRBJ2-3
CDR3 DNA: TGCAGCACTCGAGTGGGGACTAGCACAGATACGCAGTATTTT
CDR3 protein: CSTRVGTSTDTQYF

CDR3 length: 13
V gene: TRBV12-5
D gene: TRBD1
clone size: NA
J gene: TRBJ2-5
CDR3 DNA: TGTGCTAGTGTCAGGGGGAACCAAGAGACCCAGTACTTC
CDR3 protein: CASVRGNQETQYF

CDR3 length: 15
V gene: TRBV27
D gene: NA
clone size: few
J gene: TRBJ2-7
CDR3 DNA: TGTGCCAGCAGTAGCCCTGCAGGGGCCTATACCGAGCAGTACTTC
CDR3 protein: CASSSPAGAYTEQYF

CDR3 length: 14
V gene: TRBV2
D gene: NA
clone size: few
J gene: TRBJ1-6
CDR3 DNA: TGTGCCAGCAACCGAGGGGGAATGGGTTCACCCCTCCACTTT
CDR3 protein: CASNRGGMGSPLHF

CDR3 length: 13
V gene: TRBV15
D gene: NA
clone size: NA
J gene: TRBJ2-7
CDR3 DNA: TGTGCCACCAGCAGAGATGGAGACACGGTGCAGTACTTC
CDR3 protein: CATSRDGDTVQYF

CDR3 length: 13
V gene: TRBV7-3
D gene: TRBD1
clone size: NA
J gene: TRBJ2-3
CDR3 DNA: TGTGCCAGCAGCTGGACAGGTACAGATACGCAGTATTTT
CDR3 protein: CASSWTGTDTQYF

CDR3 length: 13
V gene: TRBV2
D gene: TRBD1
clone size: NA
J gene: TRBJ2-1
CDR3 DNA: TGTGCCAGCATGAGGGACAGGGGGCATGAGCAGTTCTTC
CDR3 protein: CASMRDRGHEQFF

CDR3 length: 14
V gene: TRBV11-2
D gene: NA
clone size: NA
J gene: TRBJ1-1
CDR3 DNA: TGTGCCAGCAAGGGCAGCCCCGCGAACACTGAAGCTTTCTTT
CDR3 protein: CASKGSPANTEAFF

CDR3 length: 15
V gene: TRBV27
D gene: NA
clone size: NA
J gene: TRBJ1-5
CDR3 DNA: TGTGCCAGCAGTTTAGTAGGGGCCAGCAATCAGCCCCAGCATTTT
CDR3 protein: CASSLVGASNQPQHF

CDR3 length: 16
V gene: TRBV4-3
D gene: NA
clone size: NA
J gene: TRBJ2-1
CDR3 DNA: TGCGCCAGCAGCCAAGATCTTGGCGGGGTTGGCAATGAGCAGTTCTTC
CDR3 protein: CASSQDLGGVGNEQFF

CDR3 length: 14
V gene: TRBV27
D gene: TRBD1
clone size: once
J gene: TRBJ2-7
CDR3 DNA: TGTGCCAGCAGTCCTCGGACAGGTTGGTACGAGCAGTACTTC
CDR3 protein: CASSPRTGWYEQYF

CDR3 length: 15
V gene: TRBV27
D gene: TRBD2
clone size: NA
J gene: TRBJ2-2
CDR3 DNA: TGTGCCAGCACCGCTAGCGGGGGCATGGGCCGGGAGCTGTTTTTT
CDR3 protein: CASTASGGMGRELFF

CDR3 length: 15
V gene: TRBV6-5
D gene: NA
clone size: NA
J gene: TRBJ1-1
CDR3 DNA: TGTGCCAGCAGTTACTCGCCGAAACCACAGGGAGAAGCTTTCTTT
CDR3 protein: CASSYSPKPQGEAFF

CDR3 length: 14
V gene: TRBV16
D gene: TRBD1
clone size: few
J gene: TRBJ1-2
CDR3 DNA: TGTGCCAGCAGCCGTACTCCACAGGGGTATGGCTACACCTTC
CDR3 protein: CASSRTPQGYGYTF

CDR3 length: 13
V gene: TRBV29-1
D gene: TRBD1
clone size: once
J gene: TRBJ1-2
CDR3 DNA: TGCAGCGTGGGGACAGGGGGTAACTATGGCTACACCTTC
CDR3 protein: CSVGTGGNYGYTF